These 16 T cell receptor beta chains originate from one sample sequenced in a study of T cells in Graves' hyperthyroidism and ophthalmopathy. From RNA transcripts, TCR beta CDR3 regions were amplified. The HTBI primer set drove a first-round RT-PCR of the TCR CDR3. MiXCR was run by TCRdb on the multiplex PCR reads, yielding one entry per CDR3 protein. This sample carries 600,000 to 800,000 distinct CDR3 sequences, approximately 36% of them seen once, and the ten largest clones take around 32%. Sequencing was carried out using blood. These receptor sequences come from a woman aged 40 to 50 with Graves' hyperthyroidism.

The table lists this clonotype with many counts. The chain uses TRBV9 and TRBJ1-2; D is unresolved. The CDR3 covers 11 residues. The germline CDR1 and CDR2 sequences are SGDLS and YYNGEE. Trimming took 7 bases from V and 2 from J, leaving 6 bases between them. CDR3 sequence (DNA): TGTGCCAGCGGAGCGAACTATGGCTACACCTTC. Translated: CASGANYGYTF.

About this clonotype itself: The CDR3 does not close with the conserved phenylalanine or tryptophan, likely indicating a read error. Because the CDR3's place on the DNA is in doubt, the DNA is left out and the CDR3 is given as listed by TCRdb. The genes are TRBV10-3 and TRBJ1-3; the D call in the table, TRBD1, was not verified against the DNA. Germline CDR1 reads ENHRY; CDR2 reads SYGVKD. From its first to its last residue, the CDR3 has 8 amino acids. The CDR3 protein is CAISDPGH.

This clonotype appeared many times. V gene TRBV19 combines with J gene TRBJ1-2, with 8 bases lining up with TRBD1. Germline V gene sequence: CDR1 LNHDA, CDR2 SQIVND (reference sequence). With V trimmed by 6 bases and J by 8 bases, 8 bases remained unmatched. The CDR3 covers 13 residues. The CDR3 DNA reads TGTGCCAGTAGCGACAGGGGCAAACGAGGCTACACCTTC. Protein product: CASSDRGKRGYTF.

This clonotype was seen a single time. The rearrangement uses TRBV7-9 and TRBJ1-1, with D possibly TRBD1 on 6 matching bases. CDR3 size: 16 residues. V dropped 2 bases and J dropped 4 bases, with 17 bases sitting between them. The germline V gene has CDR1 SEHNR and CDR2 FQNEAQ (reference sequence). CDR3 in DNA: TGTGCCAGCAGCTTAACATTTATCAGGGGAGGCACTGAAGCTTTCTTT. Encoded protein: CASSLTFIRGGTEAFF.

The chain couples TRBV7-8 to TRBJ1-2; 7 nucleotides match TRBD1. V dropped 6 bases and J dropped 4; count of bases not matched to a gene: 8. There are 14 residues in the CDR3. CDR1 SGHVS and CDR2 FQNEAQ come from the germline V gene. CDR3 coding DNA: TGTGCCAGCAGACGACAGGGAGAAGTCTATGGCTACACCTTC. It yields the protein CASRRQGEVYGYTF.

The CDR3: CSASVQPGLHRDQPQHF. CDR3 nucleotides: TGCAGTGCCTCCGTCCAACCCGGGTTACACAGAGATCAGCCCCAGCATTTT. V and J are TRBV20-1 and TRBJ1-5; no reliable D call. This CDR3 comprises 17 residues. Trimming took 6 bases from V and 5 from J, leaving 26 bases between them. Germline CDR1 DFQATT, CDR2 SNEGSKA (reference sequence).

As concerns this clonotype: One junction end disagrees with the germline gene, perhaps due to a read error. This chain connects TRBV7-9 to TRBJ1-1; weak D call: TRBD1 (5 bases). CDR1 SEHNR and CDR2 FQNEAQ come from the germline V gene (reference sequence). This CDR3 is built from 13 residues. CDR3 sequence: CASSFAADTQAFF. In DNA form, the CDR3 reads TGTGCCAGCAGCTTCGCGGCGGACACTCAAGCTTTCTTT.

As for this clonotype: Germline and junction disagree at one end, which may indicate a read error. V is TRBV5-1 and J is TRBJ2-4; 16 nucleotides agree with TRBD2. Germline loops: CDR1 SGHRS, CDR2 YFSETQ. CDR3 length: 17 amino acids. The CDR3 DNA sequence: TGTGCCAGCAGCGAGGGACTAGCGGGGGGGGCCAAAAACATTCAGTACTTC. Translated, it gives CASSEGLAGGAKNIQYF.

This clonotype was recorded many times. The chain is built from TRBV5-6 and TRBJ2-7; D gene ambiguous. The germline V and J ends were trimmed by 4 bases and 3 bases, with 14 bases remaining between them. Germline lookup yields CDR1 SGHDT and CDR2 YYEEEE. CDR3 length: 14 residues. In nucleotides, the CDR3 is TGTGCCAGCAGCCCGACATACGGAAGCTACGAGCAGTACTTC. Translated: CASSPTYGSYEQYF. The full variable domain, completed using reference TRBV5-6 and TRBJ2-7, is DAGVTQSPTHLIKTRGQQVTLRCSPKSGHDTVSWYQQALGQGPQFIFQYYEEEERQRGNFPDRFSGHQFPNYSSELNVNALLLGDSALYLCASSPTYGSYEQYFGPGTRLTVT.

This clonotype turned up a few times. The chain is built from TRBV7-2 and TRBJ2-7, with no clear D. Between the trimmed V and J ends, which lost 6 bases and 3 bases, there was a span of 18 bases. Germline CDR1 and CDR2: SGHTA and FQGNSA. CDR3 length: 15 residues. The CDR3 sequence is CASSYAPKGLYEQYF. DNA of the CDR3: TGTGCCAGCAGTTATGCCCCCAAGGGCCTCTACGAGCAGTACTTC.

J is TRBJ1-5 and V is TRBV4-1; a possible D gene is TRBD1 (5 bases). V shed 2 bases and J shed 7 bases, with 18 bases lying between them. Germline assignment: CDR1 MGHRA and CDR2 YSYEKL. The CDR3 totals 16 residues. The CDR3 region is CASSQLFRQGRQPQHF. The CDR3 nucleotides are TGCGCCAGCAGCCAACTTTTTCGGCAGGGAAGACAGCCCCAGCATTTT.

This clonotype has only a few counts. V and J are TRBV6-5 and TRBJ1-1; D is uncertain. The V gene's germline CDR1 is MNHEY and CDR2 SVGAGI. The length of the CDR3 is 14 residues. Between the trimmed V and J ends, which lost 2 bases and 1 base, there was a span of 8 bases. CDR3 region: CASSYQVENTEAFF. CDR3 nucleotides: TGTGCCAGCAGTTACCAAGTTGAGAACACTGAAGCTTTCTTT.

The rearrangement links TRBV7-8 to TRBJ2-5; 13 bases line up with TRBD2. With V trimmed by 4 bases and J by 4 bases, 3 bases remained unmatched. CDR1 is SGHVS, CDR2 FQNEAQ, per germline. There are 15 residues in the CDR3. The chain's CDR3 is CASSSGLAGSETQYF. CDR3 sequence (DNA): TGTGCCAGCAGCTCGGGACTAGCGGGATCAGAGACCCAGTACTTC.

This clonotype was seen many times. The chain carries TRBV7-2 and TRBJ2-5; 12 positions agree with TRBD2. The V gene end was trimmed by 5 bases and the J gene end by 5 bases; junction bases not matched to a gene: 15. Germline assignment: CDR1 SGHTA and CDR2 FQGNSA. The CDR3 runs 18 residues. The CDR3 loop is CASSTSPLAGGDAETQYF. The DNA for the CDR3 is TGTGCCAGCAGCACGTCGCCCCTAGCGGGAGGGGATGCTGAGACCCAGTACTTC.

To note about this clonotype: A read error may explain this, as a much larger clone is one base away. V gene TRBV13 combines with J gene TRBJ1-1; D is ambiguous. Germline CDR1 reads PRHDT; CDR2 reads FYEKMQ (reference sequence). The CDR3 sequence is 14 residues long. The CDR3 region has the DNA TGTACCAGCAGCTTATGGGGAATTGGGACTGAAGCTTTCTTT. Its translation: CTSSLWGIGTEAFF.

The chain couples TRBV4-3 to TRBJ1-1; D unresolved. The V gene's germline CDR1 is LGHNA and CDR2 YSLEER. The CDR3 contains 12 residues. Trimming took off 1 base at V and 4 bases at J, with 4 bases between the two ends. CDR3 amino acids: CASSQGPTEAFF. The CDR3 bases are TGCGCCAGCAGCCAAGGACCCACTGAAGCTTTCTTT.